A single sample is the source of the 22 T cell receptor beta chains below, sequenced in a study of CD8 T cells in ankylosing spondylitis (dated by TCRdb to between 2016 and 2019). The library was built by means of 5' RACE. Sequencer: Illumina HiSeq 2500. TCRdb took the public reads, trimmed them with fastp at Q25, ran MiXCR for clone calling and kept in-frame beta chains. Every entry covers one CDR3 protein and lists the most common genes and DNA from its rows. The sample table records around 450,000 distinct CDR3 sequences; 25% to 30% of these occur just once. Of the sample, roughly 1% is held by the ten largest clones. The antigens of these receptors remain unknown. Results the study describes overall, beyond this receptor: A TCR beta motif of several highly homologous amino acid variants appeared characteristic of blood from ankylosing spondylitis patients.

Sequencing used blood, either unsorted or a sorted T cell fraction (not recorded which). Every receptor here comes from a male donor with ankylosing spondylitis.

This chain uses TRBV7-9 with TRBJ1-4; 7 positions match TRBD1. V lost 1 base and J lost 4; bases outside the gene matches: 9. The CDR3 has 17 amino acids. Germline V gene data show CDR1 as SEHNR and CDR2 as FQNEAQ (reference sequence). CDR3 sequence: CASSLGGTATYNEKLFF. As DNA, the CDR3 is TGTGCCAGCAGCTTAGGCGGGACAGCTACTTATAATGAAAAACTGTTTTTT.

The chain recombines TRBV6-4 with TRBJ1-1; the D gene is possibly TRBD1 (5 bases). CDR1 is MRHNA and CDR2 is SNTAGT in the germline V gene. The V end was cut by 4 bases, the J end by 9 bases, with 18 bases between. This CDR3 has 14 amino acids. In DNA form, the CDR3 reads TGTGCCAGCAGTGCCGAAGACAGCGCTGCGAAAGCTTTCTTT. The encoded protein is CASSAEDSAAKAFF.

The J gene is TRBJ1-4, the V gene TRBV7-8, with D unclear. Germline CDR1 and CDR2: SGHVS and FQNEAQ. Deletions cut 6 bases from V and 4 bases from J, with 18 bases between. The CDR3 is made up of 16 amino acids. The CDR3 DNA reads TGTGCCAGCAGACGGACCCGCCCGGGAGTTAATGAAAAACTGTTTTTT. Protein product: CASRRTRPGVNEKLFF.

This chain connects TRBV20-1 to TRBJ2-1; TRBD2 matches 11 bases. The CDR3 is 14 amino acids. The V gene end was trimmed by 4 bases and the J gene end by 8 bases; junction bases not matched to a gene: 7. Germline V CDR1 and CDR2: DFQATT, SNEGSKA (reference sequence). As DNA, the CDR3 is TGCAGTGCTATAGCGGGAGGGCCGCAGGATGAGCAGTTCTTC. It specifies CSAIAGGPQDEQFF.

This chain connects TRBV5-6 to TRBJ2-3; D not resolved. Trimming cost V 5 bases and J 1 base, with 11 bases left between them. This CDR3 is 14 amino acids long. The germline gives CDR1 SGHDT, CDR2 YYEEEE. CDR3 in amino acids: CASSLLKRTDTQYF. The CDR3 DNA is TGTGCCAGCAGTCTGCTGAAGCGCACAGATACGCAGTATTTT. The full variable domain, with the rest looked up from reference TRBV5-6 and TRBJ2-3, is DAGVTQSPTHLIKTRGQQVTLRCSPKSGHDTVSWYQQALGQGPQFIFQYYEEEERQRGNFPDRFSGHQFPNYSSELNVNALLLGDSALYLCASSLLKRTDTQYFGPGTRLTVL.

The gene calls are TRBV10-3 and TRBJ1-5, with 7 nucleotides matching TRBD1. CDR1 is ENHRY and CDR2 is SYGVKD in the germline V gene. The CDR3 totals 17 residues. V shed 0 bases and J 2 bases; nucleotides not matched to a gene: 7. The CDR3 DNA is TGTGCCATCAGTGAGTCCCAGGGGGGTAGGGGCAATCAGCCCCAGCATTTT. Translation: CAISESQGGRGNQPQHF.

The chain links TRBV15 to TRBJ2-3; D is possibly TRBD2 (5 bases). Trimming cost V 0 bases and J 8 bases, with 12 bases left between them. The CDR3 is 14 amino acids. The germline V gene has CDR1 LNHNV and CDR2 YYDKDF (reference sequence). The CDR3 region is CATSREAGRGTQYF. DNA for the CDR3: TGTGCCACCAGCAGAGAGGCTGGGAGAGGTACGCAGTATTTT.

In this sample, this clonotype turned up a few times. The CDR3 nucleotides are TGCAGCGTTGTAGTGGGACTCGGTAGAGATACGCAGTATTTT. Translating it yields CSVVVGLGRDTQYF. This chain links TRBV29-1 with TRBJ2-3; a weak D match, TRBD2 (6 bases). Trimming left V 4 bases short and J 5 bases short, with 16 bases between. The CDR3 loop spans 14 amino acids. Germline lookup yields CDR1 SQVTM and CDR2 ANQGSEA.

This clonotype appeared a few times. The gene calls are TRBV12-3 or TRBV12-4 and TRBJ1-2, with 8 bases identical to TRBD1. The junction had 8 bases not matched to a gene; V was cut back by 4 bases and J by 4 bases. The CDR3 has 15 amino acids. CDR3 protein: CASSSGQGATYGYTF. CDR3 DNA sequence: TGTGCCAGCAGTTCCGGACAGGGAGCAACCTATGGCTACACCTTC.

Comment on this clonotype: Germline is not matched at one junction end, which may reflect a read error. The chain has TRBV6-1 and TRBJ1-1, with 10 nucleotides matching TRBD1. The length of the CDR3 is 15 residues. Germline assignment: CDR1 MNHNS and CDR2 SASEGT. This chain's CDR3 is CASRRSPGTGEVGPF. CDR3 nucleotides: TGTGCCAGCAGGCGAAGCCCTGGGACAGGGGAAGTAGGACCATTT.

The chain employs TRBV20-1 and TRBJ2-1; 14 bases fit TRBD2. The CDR3 has 14 residues. The trim removed 6 bases at V and 10 bases at J, leaving 8 bases unmatched. The germline CDR1 and CDR2 sequences are DFQATT and SNEGSKA (reference sequence). CDR3 residues: CSARGLAGAKEQFF. The CDR3, as DNA: TGCAGTGCCCGGGGACTAGCGGGAGCGAAGGAGCAGTTCTTC.

This clonotype appeared once. The chain employs TRBV5-6 and TRBJ1-2; the match to TRBD1 covers 8 bases. Germline CDR1 SGHDT, CDR2 YYEEEE. With V trimmed by 4 bases and J by 3 bases, 8 bases remained unmatched. The CDR3 runs 15 residues. The DNA for the CDR3 is TGTGCCAGCAGCCCTAGTAGGACAGGGTACTATGGCTACACCTTC. This gives the protein CASSPSRTGYYGYTF.

The gene calls are TRBV5-6 and TRBJ1-1; no firm D call. Trimming stripped 4 bases from V and 4 bases from J, with 11 bases between. The germline gives CDR1 SGHDT, CDR2 YYEEEE. The CDR3 spans 13 residues. The CDR3 DNA follows: TGTGCCAGCAGCGACACTGAACTCACTGAAGCTTTCTTT. Translation gives CASSDTELTEAFF.

This clonotype was detected only a few times. This chain connects TRBV3-1 to TRBJ2-1; D gene ambiguous. Germline CDR1 and CDR2: LGHDT and YNNKEL (reference sequence). The CDR3 extends over 13 amino acids. V lost 4 bases and J 5 bases, leaving 9 bases between the germline ends. As DNA, the CDR3 is TGTGCCAGCAGCCTCACAAGAGACAATGAGCAGTTCTTC. This sequence encodes CASSLTRDNEQFF.

This clonotype was picked up a small number of times. The V call is TRBV6-5, the J call TRBJ2-1, with unresolved D. With 8 bases removed from V and 0 bases from J, the gap between germline ends came to 17 bases. The CDR3 is 16 residues long. Germline lookup yields CDR1 MNHEY and CDR2 SVGAGI. This CDR3 reads CASVVSTGRSYNEQFF. The DNA for the CDR3 is TGTGCCAGCGTTGTTTCTACCGGACGCTCCTACAATGAGCAGTTCTTC.

Many counts were recorded for this clonotype. The chain links TRBV12-3 or TRBV12-4 to TRBJ2-3; D is ambiguous. The ends were cut back, 4 bases at V and 1 base at J, with 6 bases in the middle. The CDR3 loop spans 13 amino acids. Here the CDR3 reads CASSSTGTDTQYF. CDR3 sequence (DNA): TGTGCCAGCAGTTCTACAGGCACAGATACGCAGTATTTT.

This clonotype has a handful of counts. The V gene is TRBV21-1, the J gene TRBJ1-6; the table's D call of TRBD1 was not tested on the DNA. TRBV21-1 is designated a pseudogene. The CDR3 has 15 residues. This chain's CDR3 is CASSRVDRGNSPLHF. The CDR3, as DNA: TGTGCCAGCAGCCGGGTGGACAGAGGTAATTCACCCCTCCACTTT.

This clonotype was detected ten times or more. This chain links TRBV24-1 with TRBJ1-3, with unresolved D. Trimming cost V 2 bases and J 4 bases, with 8 bases left between them. The CDR3 loop spans 14 amino acids. CDR1 is KGHDR and CDR2 is SFDVKD in the germline V gene. CDR3 residues: CATSDSTDGNTIYF. The CDR3 DNA reads TGTGCCACCAGTGATTCGACTGACGGAAACACCATATATTTT.

This clonotype was seen a handful of times. V usage is TRBV29-1 and J usage is TRBJ1-1; TRBD1 might be the D (5 bases). Germline V gene sequence: CDR1 SQVTM, CDR2 ANQGSEA. The V gene lost 6 bases and the J gene lost 0 bases, with 11 bases spanning the gap. The CDR3 spans 13 residues. CDR3 amino acids: CSVVDTMNTEAFF. CDR3 DNA: TGCAGCGTCGTGGACACGATGAACACTGAAGCTTTCTTT.

This clonotype was seen more than once but under ten times. The chain is built from TRBV28 and TRBJ1-3; possibly TRBD1 for D (5 bases). Germline CDR1 is MDHEN and CDR2 is SYDVKM. The germline V and J ends were trimmed by 4 bases and 7 bases, with 17 bases remaining between them. There are 15 residues in the CDR3. CDR3: CASSSPGLGWNTIYF. CDR3 coding DNA: TGTGCCAGCAGTTCCCCAGGGCTAGGGTGGAACACCATATATTTT.

The chain employs TRBV12-3 or TRBV12-4 and TRBJ2-5, with 7 bases that match TRBD2. This CDR3 contains 12 residues. V was clipped by 4 bases and J by 13 bases; unmatched bases: 9. CDR3 nucleotides: TGTGCCAGCAGTTCTCCCGAGGGGACTACGTACTTC. Its protein is CASSSPEGTTYF.

This clonotype has more than one count but fewer than ten. This rearrangement joins TRBV5-1 to TRBJ1-1; 7 positions agree with TRBD1. CDR3 length: 14 amino acids. V gave up 3 bases and J gave up 7 bases; unmatched junction bases: 9. The germline V gene has CDR1 SGHRS and CDR2 YFSETQ. The CDR3 DNA follows: TGCGCCAGCAGCTGGGGTGGGACAGCAGATGAAGCTTTCTTT. Protein sequence: CASSWGGTADEAFF.